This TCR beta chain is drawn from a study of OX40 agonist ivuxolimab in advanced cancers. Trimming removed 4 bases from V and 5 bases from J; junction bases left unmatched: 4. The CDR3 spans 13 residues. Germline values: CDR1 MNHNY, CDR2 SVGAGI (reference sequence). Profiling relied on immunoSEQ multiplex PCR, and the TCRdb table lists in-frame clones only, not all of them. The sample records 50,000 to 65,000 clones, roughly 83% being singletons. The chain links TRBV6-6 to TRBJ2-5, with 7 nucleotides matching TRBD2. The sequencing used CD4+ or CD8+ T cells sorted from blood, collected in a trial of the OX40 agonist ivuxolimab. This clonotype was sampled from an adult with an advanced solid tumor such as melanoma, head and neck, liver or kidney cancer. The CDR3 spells CASSFKGGETQYF. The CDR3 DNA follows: TGTGCCAGCAGTTTTAAGGGAGGGGAGACCCAGTACTTC.